The sequence of this TCR beta chain was determined in a study of early stage breast cancer tumors. At the level of the study: Among roughly twelve ER+/PR+/HER2- tumors, eight were ductal, four lobular. Average read coverage per sample was approximately 9.4-fold.

Blood replicates held 0.5 ug DNA, tumor or normal breast roughly 1.5 ug, two each. TCRdb keeps only in-frame clones here, not all; method: immunoSEQ multiplex PCR. Of roughly 5,400 clones detected, 60% to 80% appear once; the ten largest clones hold roughly 9.6%. Details on this clone: Its antigen remains unidentified.

Overall study results and limits: Tumors had roughly 2.5-fold higher T cell density and higher clonality than adjacent normal breast tissue.

The V gene's germline CDR1 is SGHKS and CDR2 YYEKEE (reference sequence). CDR3 length equals 15 residues. After removal of 1 base from V and 3 bases from J, the junction contained 3 bases not matched to a gene. The sample taken for sequencing was breast tumor tissue. This clonotype originated in a person between 60 and 69 years old with breast cancer. The chain is built from TRBV5-5 and TRBJ1-1; 10 bases match TRBD1. CDR3 sequence: CASSLLGTGDTEAFF. The CDR3 coding sequence is TGTGCCAGCAGCTTGTTGGGGACAGGGGACACTGAAGCTTTCTTT. The entire variable domain, with the rest obtained from reference TRBV5-5 and TRBJ1-1, is as follows: DAGVTQSPTHLIKTRGQQVTLRCSPISGHKSVSWYQQVLGQGPQFIFQYYEKEERGRGNFPDRFSARQFPNYSSELNVNALLLGDSALYLCASSLLGTGDTEAFFGQGTRLTVV.